This TCR beta chain was captured by sequencing in a study of CD8+CD57+ T cells in acquired aplastic anemia. The study's findings and limits: Statistical testing detected no significant gap in CD8+ Simpson's diversity between patients and controls.

TCR beta VDJ and CDR3 profiling used genomic DNA as template. TCRdb reanalysed the reads using MiXCR and keeps one entry per CDR3 protein. This sample has 150,000 or so distinct CDR3 sequences, with roughly 63% found just once. This clonotype came up once. Its specificity is unknown. CDR3 length: 16 residues. V lost 0 bases and J lost 1, with 13 bases in between. Germline values: CDR1 SGHNT, CDR2 YYREEE (reference sequence). The chain uses TRBV5-4 and TRBJ1-1; D call uncertain. Source material: sorted CD4+, CD8+, or CD8+CD57+ T cells (not recorded which) from PBMCs. This receptor was obtained from a human donor in good health. The CDR3 bases are TGTGCCAGCAGCTTGGGACGGGGAGAATGGAACACTGAAGCTTTCTTT. It yields the protein CASSLGRGEWNTEAFF.